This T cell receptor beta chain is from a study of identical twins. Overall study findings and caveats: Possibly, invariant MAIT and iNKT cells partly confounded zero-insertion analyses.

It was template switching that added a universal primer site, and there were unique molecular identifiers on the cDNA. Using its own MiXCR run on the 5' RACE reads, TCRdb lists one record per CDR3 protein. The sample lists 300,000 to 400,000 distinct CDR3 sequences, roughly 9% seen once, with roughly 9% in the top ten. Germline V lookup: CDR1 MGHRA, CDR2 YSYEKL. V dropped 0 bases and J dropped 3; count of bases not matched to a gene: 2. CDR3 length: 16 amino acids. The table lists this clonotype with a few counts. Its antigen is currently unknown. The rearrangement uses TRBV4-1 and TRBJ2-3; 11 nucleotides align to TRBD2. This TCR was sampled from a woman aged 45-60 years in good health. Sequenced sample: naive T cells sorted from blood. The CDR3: CASSQERLAGTDTQYF. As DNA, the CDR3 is TGCGCCAGCAGCCAAGAAAGACTAGCGGGAACAGATACGCAGTATTTT.